Each of the 5 T cell receptor beta chains below was sequenced from the same sample in a study of cytomegalovirus exposure and HLA in healthy donors (dated by TCRdb to the late 2010s). The library was made by the immunoSEQ multiplex PCR assay. TCRdb re-hosts the immuneACCESS table, in-frame sequences only. Its copies lack some clones; in the studies checked, an unresolved V gene accounts for under half of them, and the cause for the rest is not known. Recorded for this sample are 250,000 to 350,000 clones; 70% to 90% of them occurred a single time. The ten largest clones represent under 0.85% of the sample. The sequenced material came from PBMCs. The receptors were sampled from a woman younger than 35 in good health and CMV-seronegative.

The gene calls are TRBV19 and TRBJ2-1; 8 positions match TRBD1. With 2 bases clipped from V and 7 bases from J, the junction kept 7 bases outside the gene matches. This CDR3 is 15 amino acids long. The germline V gene has CDR1 LNHDA and CDR2 SQIVND (reference sequence). CDR3 region: CASSILTGGMNEQFF. In DNA form, the CDR3 reads TGTGCCAGTAGTATACTCACAGGGGGGATGAATGAGCAGTTCTTC.

In this sample, this clone turned up a few times. CDR3 region: CASSLEVTFYEQYF. CDR3 nucleotides: TGTGCCAGCAGCCTCGAGGTGACTTTCTACGAGCAGTACTTC. The chain has TRBV4-2 and TRBJ2-7; D uncertain. Between the trimmed V and J ends, which lost 4 bases and 3 bases, there was a span of 13 bases. The germline V gene encodes CDR1 LGHNA and CDR2 YNFKEQ. The CDR3 runs to 14 residues.

This clone was recorded only once. V usage is TRBV29-1 and J usage is TRBJ2-5, with a weak D call TRBD1 (7 bases). V was trimmed by 6 bases and J by 5 bases, leaving 16 bases between them. CDR1 and CDR2 (germline): SQVTM, ANQGSEA. The CDR3 runs to 13 residues. CDR3 loop: CSVRQGGGETQYF. Written as DNA, the CDR3 is TGCAGCGTCCGACAGGGTGGAGGGGAGACCCAGTACTTC.

V is TRBV6-5 and J is TRBJ2-1; 10 nucleotides align to TRBD2. From germline, CDR1 is MNHEY and CDR2 SVGAGI. The CDR3 loop spans 16 amino acids. V shed 3 bases and J 3 bases; nucleotides not matched to a gene: 5. CDR3 in amino acids: CASSYTQREGYNEQFF. The CDR3 DNA is TGTGCCAGCAGTTATACCCAGCGGGAGGGCTACAATGAGCAGTTCTTC.

The table lists this clone with a few counts. The genes are TRBV27 and TRBJ1-2, with TRBD1 identical over 8 bases. The V segment lost 6 bases and the J segment 4 bases; nucleotides outside the gene matches: 4. Germline-derived CDR1 and CDR2 are MNHEY and SMNVEV (reference sequence). The CDR3 consists of 13 residues. CDR3 protein: CASSRTGTYGYTF. CDR3 sequence (DNA): TGTGCCAGCAGCCGGACAGGGACCTATGGCTACACCTTC.